One sample yielded the 29 T cell receptor beta chains listed below, sequenced in a study of blood T cell repertoires in COVID-19. The data were produced by immunoSEQ multiplex PCR, yet TCRdb's version contains in-frame clones alone and is incomplete. The sample carries roughly 140,000 clones, under 80% recorded once. The sequenced material came from peripheral blood. Source of these receptors: a man aged 55 to 70 with acute or convalescent COVID-19.

The chain has TRBV6-5 and TRBJ2-7; D may be TRBD2 (5 bases). The germline V and J ends were trimmed by 0 bases and 2 bases, with 5 bases remaining between them. The CDR3 loop spans 13 amino acids. Germline V gives CDR1 MNHEY, CDR2 SVGAGI. This CDR3 is CASSYSRAYEQYF. Here the CDR3 DNA reads TGTGCCAGCAGTTACTCGCGGGCCTACGAGCAGTACTTC.

V usage is TRBV30 and J usage is TRBJ2-7; the D gene is possibly TRBD1 (5 bases). CDR3 length: 14 residues. CDR1 is GTSNPN and CDR2 is SVGIG in the germline V gene (reference sequence). Trimming removed 2 bases from V and 2 bases from J, with 13 bases in between. CDR3 residues: CAWSPQVGAYEQYF. The CDR3 region has the DNA TGTGCCTGGAGTCCACAGGTTGGGGCCTACGAGCAGTACTTC.

The CDR3: CASRNYGGSGNSNQPQHF. CDR3 bases: TGTGCCAGTAGGAACTATGGGGGCAGTGGAAATAGCAATCAGCCCCAGCATTTT. The chain combines TRBV19 with TRBJ1-5; a weak D match, TRBD1 (6 bases). This CDR3 spans 18 amino acids. V shed 6 bases and J shed 0 bases, with 21 bases lying between them. Germline CDR1 reads LNHDA; CDR2 reads SQIVND (reference sequence).

The V call is TRBV5-1, the J call TRBJ2-1; perhaps TRBD1 as D (5 bases). Trimming shortened V by 4 bases and J by 5 bases, and 13 bases separated the two germline ends. CDR3 length: 14 residues. Germline V gene lookup returns CDR1 SGHRS and CDR2 YFSETQ. DNA for the CDR3: TGCGCCAGCAGCCAAATGACAGAGAACAATGAGCAGTTCTTC. Protein: CASSQMTENNEQFF.

The chain employs TRBV7-2 and TRBJ2-7; a weak D match, TRBD1 (5 bases). The CDR3 sequence is 14 residues long. In germline, CDR1 is SGHTA, CDR2 FQGNSA. V was trimmed by 2 bases and J by 1 base, leaving 9 bases between them. This chain's CDR3 is CASSLTPGSYEQYF. As DNA, the CDR3 is TGTGCCAGCAGCTTAACACCAGGGTCCTACGAGCAGTACTTC.

The chain combines TRBV9 with TRBJ1-6; tentatively, D is TRBD1 (6 bases). Germline CDR1 and CDR2: SGDLS and YYNGEE. V was cut by 4 bases and J by 8 bases, with 13 bases left in between. This CDR3 spans 14 amino acids. The CDR3 DNA follows: TGTGCCAGCAGCCAATCGGGGGGCCATTCACCCCTCCACTTT. This codes for CASSQSGGHSPLHF.

The V and J genes are TRBV2 and TRBJ1-1; no clear D. CDR1 is SNHLY and CDR2 is FYNNEI in the germline V gene. CDR3 size: 14 residues. V was clipped by 7 bases and J by 0 bases, with 12 bases between them. CDR3 sequence: CASNNREMNTEAFF. As DNA, the CDR3 is TGTGCCAGCAATAACCGGGAGATGAACACTGAAGCTTTCTTT. The complete variable domain, with remaining parts taken from reference TRBV2 and TRBJ1-1, reads EPEVTQTPSHQVTQMGQEVILRCVPISNHLYFYWYRQILGQKVEFLVSFYNNEISEKSEIFDDQFSVERPDGSNFTLKIRSTKLEDSAMYFCASNNREMNTEAFFGQGTRLTVV.

V and J are TRBV5-5 and TRBJ2-6, with 14 bases fitting TRBD2. The CDR3 has 19 amino acids. Trimming cost V 5 bases and J 2 bases; bases outside gene matches: 9. Germline-derived CDR1 and CDR2 are SGHKS and YYEKEE (reference sequence). The CDR3 coding sequence is TGTGCCAGCAGGGACACTCCGGGACTAGCGGGAGCTGGGGCCAACGTCCTGACTTTC. The encoded protein is CASRDTPGLAGAGANVLTF.

V gene TRBV18 combines with J gene TRBJ1-1; possibly TRBD1 for D (6 bases). Germline-derived CDR1 and CDR2 are KGHSH and LQKENI. This CDR3 comprises 13 residues. The V end was cut by 3 bases, the J end by 13 bases, with 18 bases between. In DNA, the CDR3 is TGTGCCAGCTCACCCGGGGACACTCGGCTGGTTTTCTTT. Encoded protein: CASSPGDTRLVFF.

The chain uses TRBV27 and TRBJ1-2; 7 nucleotides match TRBD1. V trimming: 6 bases; J trimming: 3 bases; junction bases outside the gene matches: 7. The germline CDR1 and CDR2 sequences are MNHEY and SMNVEV (reference sequence). This CDR3 region has 14 residues. The CDR3 DNA reads as TGTGCCAGCAGCTCCGAGGGGGCTGACTATGGCTACACCTTC. The encoded protein is CASSSEGADYGYTF.

The V and J genes are TRBV24-1 and TRBJ1-2; D is unclear. Germline V gene lookup returns CDR1 KGHDR and CDR2 SFDVKD. The length of the CDR3 is 14 residues. V dropped 10 bases and J dropped 1 base, with 15 bases sitting between them. CDR3 protein: CATGDIELNYGYTF. For the CDR3, the DNA is TGTGCCACTGGAGATATCGAACTTAACTATGGCTACACCTTC.

The rearrangement uses TRBV27 and TRBJ2-6, with 8 bases fitting TRBD2. The germline CDR1 and CDR2 sequences are MNHEY and SMNVEV (reference sequence). This CDR3 has 16 amino acids. J was trimmed by 3 bases and V by 10 bases; bases with no gene match: 11. The DNA of the CDR3 is TGTGCCACCCATCCCGGGGGGGAAGGTGGGGCCAACGTCCTGACTTTC. Protein: CATHPGGEGGANVLTF.

This chain connects TRBV7-9 to TRBJ2-3; TRBD2 might be the D (5 bases). The germline gives CDR1 SEHNR, CDR2 FQNEAQ (reference sequence). This CDR3 has 16 amino acids. Trimming removed 5 bases at V and 7 bases at J, with 22 bases between. The CDR3 DNA follows: TGTGCCAGCAGCCTCCCGGGCCTAGCCAGTACCAATACGCAGTATTTT. Its translation: CASSLPGLASTNTQYF.

This chain joins TRBV30 and TRBJ2-4; tentatively, D is TRBD2 (5 bases). This CDR3 region has 13 residues. CDR1 and CDR2 from the germline V gene are GTSNPN and SVGIG (reference sequence). Between the trimmed V and J ends, which lost 5 bases and 1 base, there was a span of 9 bases. The CDR3 loop reads CAWQRAAKNIQYF. CDR3 coding DNA: TGTGCCTGGCAGAGGGCGGCCAAAAACATTCAGTACTTC.

J is TRBJ2-1 and V is TRBV7-9; D is unclear. The length of the CDR3 is 13 residues. V dropped 1 base and J dropped 14 bases, with 15 bases sitting between them. CDR1 is SEHNR, CDR2 FQNEAQ, per germline (reference sequence). Written as DNA, the CDR3 is TGTGCCAGCAGCTTAGAACGTGGCCCGAGGAAGTTCTTC. Translation gives CASSLERGPRKFF.

With respect to this clone: Other nucleotide sequences from this sample produce the same CDR3. CDR3 region: CAWSGTANSPLHF. Written as DNA, the CDR3 is TGTGCCTGGAGCGGGACAGCTAATTCACCCCTCCACTTT. J is TRBJ1-6 and V is TRBV30, with 7 positions matching TRBD1. V shed 3 bases and J 6 bases; nucleotides not matched to a gene: 2. From germline, CDR1 is GTSNPN and CDR2 SVGIG (reference sequence). This CDR3 region has 13 residues.

V gene TRBV19 combines with J gene TRBJ1-2; D ambiguous. Germline assignment: CDR1 LNHDA and CDR2 SQIVND (reference sequence). This CDR3 has 15 residues. Trimming took 5 bases from V and 7 from J, leaving 20 bases between them. CDR3 bases: TGTGCCAGTAGTCTAAACTCCTTCCCCCTCGGTGGCTACACCTTC. It translates to CASSLNSFPLGGYTF.

This clone was picked up one time. V is TRBV12-5 and J is TRBJ1-2, with 10 bases aligning to TRBD1. V dropped 2 bases and J dropped 1; count of bases not matched to a gene: 19. The CDR3 sequence is 21 residues long. The germline V gene encodes CDR1 LGHNT and CDR2 FRNRAP. The CDR3 DNA is TGTGCTAGTGGTTTGCGACAGGGGGCAAGAGGGTCTAAGTCCTTTAACTATGGCTACACCTTC. As protein: CASGLRQGARGSKSFNYGYTF.

The chain couples TRBV5-5 to TRBJ2-2; TRBD2 matches at 9 bases. Germline-derived CDR1 and CDR2 are SGHKS and YYEKEE (reference sequence). The CDR3 consists of 15 residues. J lost 7 bases, V lost 4 bases, and 8 bases had no gene match. This chain's CDR3 is CASSSSGRGSGELFF. Here the CDR3 DNA reads TGTGCCAGCAGCAGTAGCGGGAGAGGGAGCGGGGAGCTGTTTTTT.

V is TRBV7-9 and J is TRBJ2-3; 7 nucleotides align to TRBD2. This CDR3 is built from 15 residues. Germline V gene data show CDR1 as SEHNR and CDR2 as FQNEAQ (reference sequence). J was trimmed by 2 bases and V by 5 bases; bases with no gene match: 7. The CDR3 protein is CASSPEAGPTDTQYF. The CDR3 DNA reads as TGTGCCAGCAGCCCAGAAGCGGGACCCACAGATACGCAGTATTTT.

The chain joins TRBV29-1 to TRBJ2-2, with TRBD2 matching 7 bases. The CDR3 is 15 residues long. With 4 bases clipped from V and 4 bases from J, the junction kept 9 bases outside the gene matches. Germline values: CDR1 SQVTM, CDR2 ANQGSEA. The CDR3 region is CSVANTPGGTGELFF. The CDR3 DNA sequence: TGCAGCGTTGCTAACACCCCGGGGGGCACCGGGGAGCTGTTTTTT.

This clone was recorded a few times. This sequence joins TRBV19 and TRBJ1-1; TRBD1 might be the D (6 bases). The germline V gene has CDR1 LNHDA and CDR2 SQIVND (reference sequence). V was pared by 11 bases and J by 5 bases, with 18 bases between. The CDR3 is 13 amino acids. The CDR3 bases are TGTGCCCCTTGGCAGGGGTGGAAAACTGAAGCTTTCTTT. This codes for CAPWQGWKTEAFF.

This chain links TRBV7-8 with TRBJ2-1; 14 positions agree with TRBD2. V was pared by 1 base and J by 9 bases, with 5 bases of the junction left unmatched. Germline V gene sequence: CDR1 SGHVS, CDR2 FQNEAQ. CDR3 length: 16 residues. CDR3: CASSLEGTSGRGEQFF. The CDR3 DNA reads as TGTGCCAGCAGCTTAGAGGGGACTAGCGGGAGAGGTGAGCAGTTCTTC.

This rearrangement joins TRBV5-1 to TRBJ1-2; 9 bases match TRBD1. CDR3 length equals 15 residues. Germline CDR1 is SGHRS and CDR2 is YFSETQ. The V and J ends lost 5 bases and 0 bases, in that order; junction bases with no gene match: 5. CDR3 DNA: TGCGCCAGCAGGCTACAGGGGGCAGCTAACTATGGCTACACCTTC. Residues: CASRLQGAANYGYTF.

A note on this clone: Other nucleotide sequences in the sample specify the same CDR3. The chain has TRBV4-1 and TRBJ2-7; 7 positions agree with TRBD1. The CDR3 consists of 15 residues. V lost 2 bases and J lost 0; bases outside the gene matches: 4. Per the germline V gene, CDR1 is MGHRA and CDR2 is YSYEKL. Here the CDR3 DNA reads TGCGCCAGCAGCCAAAGGGGGCAGGGCTCCTACGAGCAGTACTTC. As protein: CASSQRGQGSYEQYF.

This clone has only a few counts. The CDR3 loop reads CASSPLQGAGGYTF. The CDR3 bases are TGTGCCAGCAGCCCTCTACAGGGGGCCGGGGGCTACACCTTC. This rearrangement joins TRBV7-9 to TRBJ1-2, with 9 bases lining up with TRBD1. The V segment lost 5 bases and the J segment 8 bases; nucleotides outside the gene matches: 9. Germline V gene lookup returns CDR1 SEHNR and CDR2 FQNEAQ (reference sequence). This CDR3 has 14 amino acids.

The V gene is TRBV3-1 (or the pseudogene TRBV3-2), the J gene TRBJ1-1; 12 bases are shared with TRBD1. The length of the CDR3 is 16 residues. Germline CDR1 and CDR2: LGHDT and YNNKEL (reference sequence). V lost 0 bases to trimming and J lost 4 bases; unmatched junction nucleotides: 3. This CDR3 reads CASSQEGQGASTEAFF. The DNA for the CDR3 is TGTGCCAGCAGCCAAGAGGGACAGGGGGCGTCCACTGAAGCTTTCTTT.

J is TRBJ2-7 and V is TRBV7-6; D is unresolved. V lost 4 bases and J lost 6, with 7 bases in between. The CDR3 runs to 11 residues. CDR1 is SGHVS and CDR2 is FNYEAQ in the germline V gene. The CDR3 here is CASSYASEQYF. As DNA, the CDR3 is TGTGCCAGCAGCTATGCGTCCGAGCAGTACTTC.

The rearrangement uses TRBV5-4 and TRBJ2-7; D call uncertain. Germline V lookup: CDR1 SGHNT, CDR2 YYREEE (reference sequence). V was clipped by 0 bases and J by 6 bases, with 4 bases between them. This CDR3 comprises 11 residues. The CDR3 sequence is CASSLGGEQYF. The CDR3 DNA reads as TGTGCCAGCAGCTTGGGAGGCGAGCAGTACTTC.